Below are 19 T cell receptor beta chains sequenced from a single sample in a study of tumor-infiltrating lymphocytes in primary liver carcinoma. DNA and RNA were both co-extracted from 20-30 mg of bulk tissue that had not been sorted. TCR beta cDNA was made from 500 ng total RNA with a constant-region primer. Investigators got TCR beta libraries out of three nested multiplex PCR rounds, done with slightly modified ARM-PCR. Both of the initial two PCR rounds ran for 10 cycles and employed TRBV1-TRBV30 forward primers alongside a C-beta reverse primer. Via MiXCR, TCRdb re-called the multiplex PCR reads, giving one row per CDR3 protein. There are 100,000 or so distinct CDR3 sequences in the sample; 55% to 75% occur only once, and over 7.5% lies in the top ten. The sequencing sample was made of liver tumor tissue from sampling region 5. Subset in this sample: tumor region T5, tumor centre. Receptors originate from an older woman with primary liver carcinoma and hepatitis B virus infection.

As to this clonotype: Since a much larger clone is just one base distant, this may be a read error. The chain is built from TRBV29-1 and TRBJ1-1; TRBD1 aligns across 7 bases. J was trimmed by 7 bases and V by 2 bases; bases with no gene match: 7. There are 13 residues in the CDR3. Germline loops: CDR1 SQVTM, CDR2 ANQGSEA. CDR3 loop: CSVENPRGGEAFF. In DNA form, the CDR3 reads TGCAGCGTTGAAAATCCCAGGGGGGGTGAAGCTTTCTTT.

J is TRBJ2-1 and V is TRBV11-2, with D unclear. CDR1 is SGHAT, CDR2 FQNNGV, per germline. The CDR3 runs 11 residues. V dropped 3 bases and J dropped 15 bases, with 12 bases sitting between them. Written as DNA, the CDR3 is TGTGCCAGCAGCTTGGCTCTGATTCCGTTCTTC. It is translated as CASSLALIPFF.

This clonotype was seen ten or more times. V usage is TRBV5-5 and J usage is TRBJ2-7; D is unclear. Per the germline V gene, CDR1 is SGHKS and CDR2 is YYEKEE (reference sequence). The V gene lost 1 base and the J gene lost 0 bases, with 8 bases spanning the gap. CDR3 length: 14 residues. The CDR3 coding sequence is TGTGCCAGCAGCTTGAGAGACAACTCCTACGAGCAGTACTTC. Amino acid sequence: CASSLRDNSYEQYF.

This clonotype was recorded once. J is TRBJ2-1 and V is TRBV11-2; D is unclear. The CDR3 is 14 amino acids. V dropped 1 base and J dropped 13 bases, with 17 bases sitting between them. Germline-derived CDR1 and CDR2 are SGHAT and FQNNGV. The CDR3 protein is CASSLALNYKEQFF. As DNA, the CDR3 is TGTGCCAGCAGCTTAGCCCTTAACTACAAAGAACAGTTCTTC.

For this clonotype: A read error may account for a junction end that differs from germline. The CDR3 DNA follows: TGTGCCAGCAGCTCACATGGGGTAGCGGGATACAATGAGCACTTCTTC. This sequence encodes CASSSHGVAGYNEHFF. The chain couples TRBV11-3 to TRBJ2-1, with 8 bases aligning to TRBD2. Germline values: CDR1 SGHNT, CDR2 YENEEA. The CDR3 totals 16 residues.

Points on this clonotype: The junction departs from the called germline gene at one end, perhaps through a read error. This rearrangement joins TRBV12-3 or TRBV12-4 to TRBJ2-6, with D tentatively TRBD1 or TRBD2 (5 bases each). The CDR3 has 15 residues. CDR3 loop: CASSPGVAGANVLTF. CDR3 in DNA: TGTGCCAGCAGTCCCGGGGTAGCTGGGGCCAACGTCCTTACTTTC.

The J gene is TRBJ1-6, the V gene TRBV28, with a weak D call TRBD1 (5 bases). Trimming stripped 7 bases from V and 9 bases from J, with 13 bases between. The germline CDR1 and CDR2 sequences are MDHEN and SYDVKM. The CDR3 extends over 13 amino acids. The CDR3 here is CASTVSRVSPLHF. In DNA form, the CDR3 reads TGTGCCAGCACCGTATCCAGGGTTTCACCCCTCCACTTT.

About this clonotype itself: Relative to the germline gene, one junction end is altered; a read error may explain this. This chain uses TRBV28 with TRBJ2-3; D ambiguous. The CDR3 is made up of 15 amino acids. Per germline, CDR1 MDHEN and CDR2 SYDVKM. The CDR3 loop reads CVSSFRRSSTDTQYF. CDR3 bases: TGTGTCAGCAGTTTCAGACGGTCTAGCACAGATACGCAGTATTTT.

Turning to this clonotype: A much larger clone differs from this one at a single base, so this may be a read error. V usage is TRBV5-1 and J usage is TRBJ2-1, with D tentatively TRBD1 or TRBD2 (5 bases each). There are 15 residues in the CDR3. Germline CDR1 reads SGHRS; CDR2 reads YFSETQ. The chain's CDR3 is CASSLAGHSYNEHFF. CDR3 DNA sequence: TGCGCCAGCAGCTTGGCGGGGCACTCCTACAATGAGCACTTCTTC.

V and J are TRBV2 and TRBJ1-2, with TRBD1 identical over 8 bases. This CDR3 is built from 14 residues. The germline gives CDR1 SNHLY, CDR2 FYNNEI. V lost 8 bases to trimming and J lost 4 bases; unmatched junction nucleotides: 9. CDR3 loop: CASGKDRDPYGYTF. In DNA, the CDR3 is TGTGCCAGCGGGAAGGACAGGGACCCCTATGGCTACACCTTC.

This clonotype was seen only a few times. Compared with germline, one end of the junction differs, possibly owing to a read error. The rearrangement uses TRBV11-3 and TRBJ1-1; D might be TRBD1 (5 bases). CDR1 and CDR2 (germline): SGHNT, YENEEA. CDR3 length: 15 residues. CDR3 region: CASSAAGTGNTEVFF. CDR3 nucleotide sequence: TGTGCCAGCAGCGCAGCAGGGACCGGGAACACTGAAGTTTTCTTT.

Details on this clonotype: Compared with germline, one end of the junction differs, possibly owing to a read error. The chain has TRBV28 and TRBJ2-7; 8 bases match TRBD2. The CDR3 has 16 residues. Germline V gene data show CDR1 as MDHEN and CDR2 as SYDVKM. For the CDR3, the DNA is TGTGCCCGCAGTTTTGGACTAGCAGTCCTCTCCTACGAGCACTACTTC. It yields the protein CARSFGLAVLSYEHYF. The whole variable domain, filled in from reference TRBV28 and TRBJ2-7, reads DVKVTQSSRYLVKRTGEKVFLECVQDMDHENMFWYRQDPGLGLRLIYFSYDVKMKEKGDIPEGYSVSREKKERFSLILESASTNQTSMYLCARSFGLAVLSYEHYFGPGTRLTVT.

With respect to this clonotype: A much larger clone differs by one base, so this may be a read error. The CDR3 DNA follows: TGCGCCAGCAACCAAGATAGGGGTGGGAGGGGGAACACTGAAGCTTTCTTT. It translates to CASNQDRGGRGNTEAFF. The gene calls are TRBV4-1 and TRBJ1-1, with D maybe TRBD1 (5 bases). The CDR3 has 17 residues. Per the germline V gene, CDR1 is MGHRA and CDR2 is YSYEKL.

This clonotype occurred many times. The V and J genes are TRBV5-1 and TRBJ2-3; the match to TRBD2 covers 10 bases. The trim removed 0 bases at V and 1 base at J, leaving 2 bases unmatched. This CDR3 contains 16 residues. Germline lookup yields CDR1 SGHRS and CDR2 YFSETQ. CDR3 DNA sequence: TGCGCCAGCAGCTTGGATACTAGCGGGGGCACAGATACGCAGTATTTT. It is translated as CASSLDTSGGTDTQYF.

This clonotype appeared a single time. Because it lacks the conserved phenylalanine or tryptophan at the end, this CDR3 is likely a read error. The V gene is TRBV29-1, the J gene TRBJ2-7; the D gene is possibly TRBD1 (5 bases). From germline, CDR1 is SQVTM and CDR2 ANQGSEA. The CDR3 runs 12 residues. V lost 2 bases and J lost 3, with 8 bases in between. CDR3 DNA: TGCAGCGTTGAATATACAGGCTACGAGCAGTACTCC. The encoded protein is CSVEYTGYEQYS.

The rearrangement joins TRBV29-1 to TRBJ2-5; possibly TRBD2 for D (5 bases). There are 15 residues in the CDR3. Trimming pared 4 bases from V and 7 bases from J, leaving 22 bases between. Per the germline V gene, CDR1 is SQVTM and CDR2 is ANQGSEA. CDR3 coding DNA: TGCAGCGTTGGAGTCAGGTGGGATATTGGAGGGACCCAGTACTTC. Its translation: CSVGVRWDIGGTQYF.

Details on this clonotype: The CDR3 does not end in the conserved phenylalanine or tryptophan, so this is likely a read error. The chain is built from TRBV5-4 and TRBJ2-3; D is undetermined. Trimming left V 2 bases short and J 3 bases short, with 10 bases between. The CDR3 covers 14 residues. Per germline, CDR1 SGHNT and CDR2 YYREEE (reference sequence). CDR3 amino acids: CASSLKDGTDTQYI. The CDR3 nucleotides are TGTGCCAGCAGCTTAAAAGACGGTACAGATACGCAGTATATT.

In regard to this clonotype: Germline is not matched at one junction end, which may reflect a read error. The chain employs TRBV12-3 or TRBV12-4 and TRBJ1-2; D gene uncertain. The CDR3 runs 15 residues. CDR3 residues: CASSSPHSSNYGCTF. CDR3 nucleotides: TGTGCCAGCAGTTCTCCCCACTCCAGCAACTATGGCTGCACCTTC.

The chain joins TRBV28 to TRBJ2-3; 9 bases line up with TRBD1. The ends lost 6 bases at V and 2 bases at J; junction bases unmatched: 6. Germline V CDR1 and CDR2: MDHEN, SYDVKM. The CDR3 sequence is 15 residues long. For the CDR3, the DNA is TGTGCCAGCAGCCCGACAGGGGGATTCACAGATACGCAGTATTTT. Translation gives CASSPTGGFTDTQYF.